This T cell receptor (beta chain) was obtained from a study of blood T cell repertoires in COVID-19. Study information: The United States, Italy and Spain provided the acute and convalescent COVID-19 samples. Sources were T cells, B-cell-depleted T cells, or PBMCs; the material itself was cDNA or gDNA.

In germline, CDR1 is MNHEY, CDR2 SVGAGI. The CDR3 is 14 residues long. V shed 8 bases and J shed 0 bases, with 11 bases lying between them. Per the original methods: It was from reference gene primer amplification that nucleated cell counts were estimated. Libraries were prepared by immunoSEQ multiplex PCR; TCRdb keeps only in-frame clonotypes and omits some of them. V and J calls plus clone size are reproduced from that table; the DNA served to infer D and trimming. The repertoire holds about 170,000 clones, with roughly 86% as singletons. This chain connects TRBV6-5 to TRBJ2-1; D not resolved. The sample comprised peripheral blood. This TCR was recovered from a woman over 75 with COVID-19, enrolled during active disease. CDR3 residues: CASETLFSYNEQFF. The CDR3 bases are TGTGCCAGCGAGACTCTATTCTCCTACAATGAGCAGTTCTTC.